Listed below are T cell receptor beta chains from one sample, sequenced in a study of cytomegalovirus exposure and HLA in healthy donors. TCRdb's table, derived via immunoSEQ multiplex PCR, lists solely in-frame clones and lacks some. This table has around 120,000 clones, around 70% appearing once. The sequenced sample was PBMCs. Receptors were obtained from a woman between 40 and 50 years old in good health and CMV-seronegative. The CDR3 runs from the conserved cysteine through the conserved F or W. D genes are given only for firm matches. Where a row states a size, it is once, few, many or the class of an expanded clone; other rows omit it.

CDR3 length: 14; V gene: TRBV6-5; J gene: TRBJ1-2; D gene: TRBD1; clone size: .; CDR3 DNA: TGTGCCAGCAAATCCATGACAGGGCCTTATGGCTACACCTTC; CDR3 protein: CASKSMTGPYGYTF
CDR3 length: 14; V gene: TRBV7-3; J gene: TRBJ1-1; D gene: .; clone size: .; CDR3 DNA: TGTGCCAGCAGCTTAACGCGGGACTCTGGGGAAGCTTTCTTT; CDR3 protein: CASSLTRDSGEAFF
CDR3 length: 16; V gene: TRBV19; J gene: TRBJ2-3; D gene: TRBD2; clone size: few; CDR3 DNA: TGTGCCAGTAGTGCTCGACTAGCGGCTAGCACAGATACGCAGTATTTT; CDR3 protein: CASSARLAASTDTQYF
CDR3 length: 14; V gene: TRBV6-5; J gene: TRBJ2-7; D gene: TRBD1; clone size: .; CDR3 DNA: TGTGCCAGCAGTTATGGGACAGGGGATTACGAGCAGTACTTC; CDR3 protein: CASSYGTGDYEQYF
CDR3 length: 16; V gene: TRBV7-2; J gene: TRBJ2-7; D gene: TRBD2; clone size: .; CDR3 DNA: TGTGCCAGCAGCACCCAAGGACTAGCGGGGGGATACGAGCAGTACTTC; CDR3 protein: CASSTQGLAGGYEQYF
CDR3 length: 11; V gene: TRBV30; J gene: TRBJ2-7; D gene: .; clone size: .; CDR3 DNA: TGTGCCTGGAGCCGCAGGGCCGAGCAGTACTTC; CDR3 protein: CAWSRRAEQYF
CDR3 length: 16; V gene: TRBV5-4; J gene: TRBJ2-2; D gene: TRBD2; clone size: .; CDR3 DNA: TGTGCCAGCAGCTTCGGGACTAGCACGAACACCGGGGAGCTGTTTTTT; CDR3 protein: CASSFGTSTNTGELFF
CDR3 length: 14; V gene: TRBV19; J gene: TRBJ1-4; D gene: .; clone size: .; CDR3 DNA: TGTGCCAGTAGTCCGGGACAAGAGAATGAAAAACTGTTTTTT; CDR3 protein: CASSPGQENEKLFF
CDR3 length: 17; V gene: TRBV30; J gene: TRBJ2-6; D gene: TRBD1; clone size: few; CDR3 DNA: TGTGCCTGGTTCCGGGACAGGGGTCGGTCTGGGGCCAACGTCCTGACTTTC; CDR3 protein: CAWFRDRGRSGANVLTF
CDR3 length: 16; V gene: TRBV7-2; J gene: TRBJ2-2; D gene: TRBD1; clone size: .; CDR3 DNA: TGTGCCAGCAGCTTCCATCCGGACAGGACCACCGGGGAGCTGTTTTTT; CDR3 protein: CASSFHPDRTTGELFF
CDR3 length: 14; V gene: TRBV9; J gene: TRBJ1-1; D gene: .; clone size: .; CDR3 DNA: TGTGCCAGCAGCGGAGGGGGGGCGAACACTGAAGCTTTCTTT; CDR3 protein: CASSGGGANTEAFF
CDR3 length: 12; V gene: TRBV7-3; J gene: TRBJ2-2; D gene: .; clone size: .; CDR3 DNA: TGTGCCAGCAGCCCTGGGAGTGGGGAGCTGTTTTTT; CDR3 protein: CASSPGSGELFF
CDR3 length: 14; V gene: TRBV5-4; J gene: TRBJ2-7; D gene: .; clone size: .; CDR3 DNA: TGTGCCAGCAGCTTGGGCGGTCCCTTTTACGAGCAGTACTTC; CDR3 protein: CASSLGGPFYEQYF
CDR3 length: 19; V gene: TRBV5-1; J gene: TRBJ2-3; D gene: TRBD2; clone size: .; CDR3 DNA: TGCGCCAGCAGCGCGATTGGGCGAGATTCGGGGGGTAGTGCAGATACGCAGTATTTT; CDR3 protein: CASSAIGRDSGGSADTQYF
CDR3 length: 16; V gene: TRBV19; J gene: TRBJ2-4; D gene: TRBD2; clone size: .; CDR3 DNA: TGTGCCAGTAGTATAGGGGTGAGCGGGGTGGAAAACATTCAGTACTTC; CDR3 protein: CASSIGVSGVENIQYF
CDR3 length: 14; V gene: TRBV6-5; J gene: TRBJ1-2; D gene: .; clone size: few; CDR3 DNA: TGTGCCAGCAGTTCCCCAGCAGGGCACTATGGCTACACCTTC; CDR3 protein: CASSSPAGHYGYTF
CDR3 length: 18; V gene: TRBV28; J gene: TRBJ2-2; D gene: .; clone size: .; CDR3 DNA: TGTGCCAGCAGCGATCCCGGGACGGGGGGTAGGGGGACCGGGGAGCTGTTTTTT; CDR3 protein: CASSDPGTGGRGTGELFF
CDR3 length: 14; V gene: TRBV5-4; J gene: TRBJ1-2; D gene: .; clone size: .; CDR3 DNA: TGTGCCAGCAGCTTGCGGGGGTCCCTTTATGGCTACACCTTC; CDR3 protein: CASSLRGSLYGYTF
CDR3 length: 15; V gene: TRBV7-7; J gene: TRBJ1-5; D gene: TRBD1; clone size: .; CDR3 DNA: TGTGCCAGCAGCGAAAGACAGGGGAGCAATCAGCCCCAGCATTTT; CDR3 protein: CASSERQGSNQPQHF
CDR3 length: 16; V gene: TRBV5-1; J gene: TRBJ2-1; D gene: TRBD2; clone size: .; CDR3 DNA: TGCGCCAGCAGCTTTTTAGGACTAGTGTTTGGAGATGAGCAGTTCTTC; CDR3 protein: CASSFLGLVFGDEQFF